These 32 T cell receptor beta chains were all obtained from the same sample, sequenced in a study of blood T cell repertoires in COVID-19 (dated by TCRdb to about 2020). The method was the immunoSEQ multiplex PCR assay. TCRdb stores this immuneACCESS table with in-frame sequences only. Part of the clones is absent; in the studies checked, under half of the shortfall reflects unresolved V genes, and no reason is known for the rest. The sample has about 250,000 clones on record, 65% to 90% of them singletons. The leading ten clones occupy around 1.7% of the sample. Material for sequencing was PBMCs or T cells enriched from blood (not recorded which). The receptors originated from a man aged 40-49 years who had recovered from COVID-19.

On this clone itself: At one boundary the junction diverges from the germline segment, which might be a read error. V is TRBV5-1 and J is TRBJ2-7, with D possibly matching TRBD2 (5 bases). The CDR3 covers 11 residues. CDR1 and CDR2 (germline): SGHRS, YFSETQ. The CDR3 reads CASSLRGRVDF. In nucleotides, the CDR3 is TGCGCCAGCAGCTTGCGGGGAAGGGTGGACTTC.

The rearrangement links TRBV27 to TRBJ1-3; maybe TRBD1 (6 bases). Trimming removed 5 bases from V and 0 bases from J, with 14 bases in between. CDR1 is MNHEY, CDR2 SMNVEV, per germline (reference sequence). The CDR3 loop spans 16 amino acids. DNA for the CDR3: TGTGCCAGCAGTCCGACAGGCACCGACTCTGGAAACACCATATATTTT. Amino acid sequence: CASSPTGTDSGNTIYF.

The V and J genes are TRBV13 and TRBJ2-7; weak D call: TRBD1 (6 bases). The length of the CDR3 is 13 residues. The germline CDR1 and CDR2 sequences are PRHDT and FYEKMQ (reference sequence). V was shortened by 11 bases and J by 2 bases, with 16 bases between the two germline ends. The CDR3 DNA is TGTGCCTCTGAACTTCAGGGGACCTACGAGCAGTACTTC. The encoded protein is CASELQGTYEQYF.

This clone was counted once. The rearrangement uses TRBV27 and TRBJ1-2; 7 bases map to TRBD1. V lost 5 bases to trimming and J lost 4 bases; unmatched junction nucleotides: 10. The CDR3 covers 15 residues. The germline V gene has CDR1 MNHEY and CDR2 SMNVEV (reference sequence). The CDR3: CASSLAGQLGYGYTF. As DNA, the CDR3 is TGTGCCAGCAGTCTAGCGGGACAGTTGGGCTATGGCTACACCTTC.

This rearrangement joins TRBV5-1 to TRBJ2-2; TRBD2 might be the D (5 bases). The V end was cut by 1 base, the J end by 3 bases, with 19 bases between. This CDR3 contains 18 residues. The germline V gene encodes CDR1 SGHRS and CDR2 YFSETQ. DNA for the CDR3: TGCGCCAGCAGCTTGTCGGCACCAGGCGGGTTGCACACCGGGGAGCTGTTTTTT. The encoded protein is CASSLSAPGGLHTGELFF. The full variable domain, completed using reference TRBV5-1 and TRBJ2-2, is KAGVTQTPRYLIKTRGQQVTLSCSPISGHRSVSWYQQTPGQGLQFLFEYFSETQRNKGNFPGRFSGRQFSNSRSEMNVSTLELGDSALYLCASSLSAPGGLHTGELFFGEGSRLTVL.

The V and J genes are TRBV10-3 and TRBJ2-3; 9 positions match TRBD2. Germline V gene sequence: CDR1 ENHRY, CDR2 SYGVKD. There are 14 residues in the CDR3. J was trimmed by 5 bases and V by 3 bases; bases with no gene match: 3. DNA for the CDR3: TGTGCCATCAGTGACGAACTAGCGGGAGATACGCAGTATTTT. Translation gives CAISDELAGDTQYF.

This clone was detected a few times. The chain employs TRBV5-6 and TRBJ1-3; 9 positions agree with TRBD1. Germline loops: CDR1 SGHDT, CDR2 YYEEEE. V lost 6 bases, J lost 10 bases, and 20 bases stayed unmatched. CDR3 length: 17 residues. CDR3 DNA sequence: TGTGCCAGCATCTCCCTACCCGGGACAGGGTCAAGAAGGACCATATATTTT. Protein product: CASISLPGTGSRRTIYF.

This clone was picked up one time. The chain links TRBV6-5 to TRBJ1-2; 11 bases are a match to TRBD1. Germline loops: CDR1 MNHEY, CDR2 SVGAGI. The junction had 7 bases not matched to a gene; V was cut back by 6 bases and J by 7 bases. The CDR3 sequence is 14 residues long. In DNA, the CDR3 is TGTGCCAGCAGCGGGACAGGGGGGGAAGGTGGCTACACCTTC. It yields the protein CASSGTGGEGGYTF.

The sample holds one count of this clone. The chain is built from TRBV19 and TRBJ1-3; TRBD1 is a possible D gene (5 bases). The CDR3 runs to 15 residues. Germline CDR1 and CDR2: LNHDA and SQIVND (reference sequence). Trimming took off 7 bases at V and 0 bases at J, with 13 bases between the two ends. CDR3: CASNFDRASGNTIYF. For the CDR3, the DNA is TGTGCCAGTAACTTCGACAGAGCCTCTGGAAACACCATATATTTT.

The rearrangement uses TRBV21-1 and TRBJ1-5; TRBD1, the D gene given by the table, was not confirmed from the DNA. TRBV21-1 is given as a pseudogene. The CDR3 spans 13 residues. DNA of the CDR3: TGTGCCAGCAGCAGCCAGGGGACTCAGCCCCAGCATTTT. Protein product: CASSSQGTQPQHF.

The rearrangement joins TRBV7-3 to TRBJ1-1; TRBD1 might be the D (5 bases). Germline V gives CDR1 SGHTA, CDR2 FQGTGA. There are 15 residues in the CDR3. The V end was cut by 4 bases, the J end by 3 bases, with 15 bases between. Written as DNA, the CDR3 is TGTGCCAGCAGCTACGTCCAGGGTCCCGACACTGAAGCTTTCTTT. Protein sequence: CASSYVQGPDTEAFF.

This clone came up many times. The CDR3, as DNA: TGTGCCTGGGAGCGGAACACTGAAGCTTTCTTT. Translating it yields CAWERNTEAFF. This chain connects TRBV30 to TRBJ1-1, with D uncertain. The CDR3 is 11 residues long. V lost 5 bases, J lost 1 base, and 5 bases lay in between. CDR1 is GTSNPN and CDR2 is SVGIG in the germline V gene (reference sequence).

The chain has TRBV5-4 and TRBJ2-7; TRBD2 matches 8 bases. CDR1 is SGHNT and CDR2 is YYREEE in the germline V gene (reference sequence). V lost 3 bases to trimming and J lost 5 bases; unmatched junction nucleotides: 1. The CDR3 sequence is 12 residues long. The CDR3: CASSSTSDEQYF. CDR3 in DNA: TGTGCCAGCAGCTCGACTAGCGACGAGCAGTACTTC.

The rearrangement links TRBV3-1 (or the pseudogene TRBV3-2) to TRBJ1-6, with a tentative D call TRBD1 (5 bases). CDR3 length: 15 residues. CDR1 is LGHDT, CDR2 YNNKEL, per germline (reference sequence). V was trimmed by 1 base and J by 7 bases, leaving 11 bases between them. The CDR3 is CASSQGSKGNSPLHF. The CDR3 DNA is TGTGCCAGCAGCCAAGGAAGTAAGGGGAATTCACCCCTCCACTTT.

The chain uses TRBV9 and TRBJ2-1; 10 positions match TRBD2. J gave up 7 bases and V 6 bases, and 13 bases lay outside the gene matches. CDR1 is SGDLS and CDR2 is YYNGEE in the germline V gene. The CDR3 has 16 amino acids. The CDR3, as DNA: TGTGCCAGCAACAGTCGGGCTAGCGGGGGTGAAAATGAGCAGTTCTTC. Translating gives CASNSRASGGENEQFF.

This chain links TRBV3-1 (or the pseudogene TRBV3-2) with TRBJ2-5, with 9 nucleotides matching TRBD2. The germline gives CDR1 LGHDT, CDR2 YNNKEL (reference sequence). The V and J ends lost 0 bases and 2 bases, in that order; junction bases with no gene match: 4. This CDR3 comprises 16 residues. CDR3 nucleotides: TGTGCCAGCAGCCAAGAGGGGCTAGCGGGACAAGAGACCCAGTACTTC. It encodes CASSQEGLAGQETQYF.

The V call is TRBV2, the J call TRBJ2-3; D is unresolved. In germline, CDR1 is SNHLY, CDR2 FYNNEI. Trimming took 9 bases from V and 1 from J, leaving 14 bases between them. The CDR3 loop spans 14 amino acids. Here the CDR3 reads CARTEFPGTDTQYF. DNA of the CDR3: TGTGCCAGAACAGAGTTTCCAGGCACAGATACGCAGTATTTT.

The V and J genes are TRBV25-1 and TRBJ2-1, with 8 bases fitting TRBD2. The CDR3 covers 17 residues. V lost 1 base to trimming and J lost 0 bases; unmatched junction nucleotides: 5. The germline CDR1 and CDR2 sequences are MGHDK and SYGVNS. The CDR3 spells CASSESGGRGSYNEQFF. CDR3 in DNA: TGTGCCAGCAGTGAATCGGGGGGGAGGGGCTCCTACAATGAGCAGTTCTTC. Full variable domain (remainder filled in from reference TRBV25-1 and TRBJ2-1): EADIYQTPRYLVIGTGKKITLECSQTMGHDKMYWYQQDPGMELHLIHYSYGVNSTEKGDLSSESTVSRIRTEHFPLTLESARPSHTSQYLCASSESGGRGSYNEQFFGPGTRLTVL.

The rearrangement links TRBV19 to TRBJ2-7, with TRBD1 matching 7 bases. The J segment lost 6 bases and the V segment lost 2 bases, leaving 10 bases of the junction unmatched. This CDR3 contains 15 residues. The germline gives CDR1 LNHDA, CDR2 SQIVND (reference sequence). The CDR3 region has the DNA TGTGCCAGTAGTATACAAGCCGGGACAGTGGTCGAGCAGTACTTC. Amino acid sequence: CASSIQAGTVVEQYF. The complete variable domain, with remaining parts taken from reference TRBV19 and TRBJ2-7, reads DGGITQSPKYLFRKEGQNVTLSCEQNLNHDAMYWYRQDPGQGLRLIYYSQIVNDFQKGDIAEGYSVSREKKESFPLTVTSAQKNPTAFYLCASSIQAGTVVEQYFGPGTRLTVT.

V usage is TRBV27 and J usage is TRBJ2-7, with a tentative D call TRBD1 (6 bases). With 2 bases removed from V and 3 bases from J, the gap between germline ends came to 20 bases. This CDR3 contains 17 residues. The V gene's germline CDR1 is MNHEY and CDR2 SMNVEV (reference sequence). The CDR3 spells CASSLGPSGTRIYEQYF. The DNA for the CDR3 is TGTGCCAGCAGTTTAGGTCCATCCGGGACAAGGATCTACGAGCAGTACTTC.

This chain connects TRBV7-9 to TRBJ1-5; 7 bases are shared with TRBD1. CDR1 is SEHNR, CDR2 FQNEAQ, per germline (reference sequence). V shed 5 bases and J 6 bases; nucleotides not matched to a gene: 13. The CDR3 totals 16 residues. CDR3 loop: CASSPSRQGRGQPQHF. The CDR3, as DNA: TGTGCCAGCAGCCCGAGTCGACAGGGTCGGGGTCAGCCCCAGCATTTT.

V is TRBV6-5 and J is TRBJ2-1, with a possible D match to TRBD2 (6 bases). Germline CDR1 reads MNHEY; CDR2 reads SVGAGI. With 6 bases removed from V and 5 bases from J, the gap between germline ends came to 17 bases. This CDR3 region has 15 residues. The CDR3 loop reads CASRGGDSLNNEQFF. Here the CDR3 DNA reads TGTGCCAGCAGGGGGGGAGACTCGTTAAACAATGAGCAGTTCTTC.

The chain carries TRBV21-1 and TRBJ1-2; the table's TRBD1 call for D was not verified on the DNA. TRBV21-1 is a known pseudogene. This CDR3 has 14 residues. The CDR3 loop reads CASLRDRRCYGYTF. The CDR3 coding sequence is TGTGCCAGTCTCCGGGACAGAAGATGCTATGGCTACACCTTC.

The V and J genes are TRBV27 and TRBJ2-1, with a possible D match to TRBD1 (6 bases). The CDR3 has 16 residues. CDR1 and CDR2 from the germline V gene are MNHEY and SMNVEV (reference sequence). Trimming stripped 6 bases from V and 3 bases from J, with 18 bases between. The CDR3 DNA reads TGTGCCAGCAGCCTTAAGGGCCAGGGGTTCTACAATGAGCAGTTCTTC. This gives the protein CASSLKGQGFYNEQFF.

V and J are TRBV7-9 and TRBJ2-7, with D perhaps matching TRBD2 (6 bases). The germline V gene encodes CDR1 SEHNR and CDR2 FQNEAQ (reference sequence). This CDR3 comprises 15 residues. V was cut by 4 bases and J by 6 bases, with 19 bases left in between. The CDR3 region is CASSYRGAGNSEQYF. DNA for the CDR3: TGTGCCAGCAGCTACAGAGGTGCGGGAAACAGCGAGCAGTACTTC.

A single count supports this clone. The CDR3 is CASSSAGPNTGELFF. For the CDR3, the DNA is TGTGCCAGCAGCTCGGCGGGCCCTAACACCGGGGAGCTGTTTTTT. J is TRBJ2-2 and V is TRBV6-5, with D perhaps TRBD2 (5 bases). CDR1 and CDR2 from the germline V gene are MNHEY and SVGAGI. The CDR3 contains 15 residues. V was pared by 6 bases and J by 2 bases, with 13 bases between.

The gene calls are TRBV7-9 and TRBJ1-2; D perhaps matches TRBD1 (6 bases). The ends were cut back, 5 bases at V and 6 bases at J, with 25 bases in the middle. Germline CDR1 is SEHNR and CDR2 is FQNEAQ (reference sequence). The CDR3 is 17 amino acids. The CDR3 reads CASSPTGPQTPINGYTF. The DNA of the CDR3 is TGTGCCAGCAGCCCTACAGGGCCCCAAACCCCGATTAATGGCTACACCTTC.

The chain links TRBV2 to TRBJ2-6; D uncertain. Trimming stripped 6 bases from V and 2 bases from J, with 11 bases between. The CDR3 contains 15 residues. Germline V lookup: CDR1 SNHLY, CDR2 FYNNEI. CDR3 sequence: CASSVQVPGANVLTF. The DNA of the CDR3 is TGTGCCAGCAGCGTCCAGGTCCCTGGGGCCAACGTCCTGACTTTC.

The chain couples TRBV4-2 to TRBJ1-1, with no clear D. CDR1 is LGHNA, CDR2 YNFKEQ, per germline. The CDR3 is made up of 14 amino acids. V shed 4 bases and J shed 7 bases, with 16 bases lying between them. The chain's CDR3 is CASSPLRELGEAFF. CDR3 DNA: TGTGCCAGCAGCCCCCTTCGGGAGTTAGGTGAAGCTTTCTTT.

V is TRBV27 and J is TRBJ2-1; 8 bases match TRBD2. The junction had 21 bases not matched to a gene; V was cut back by 6 bases and J by 8 bases. Germline CDR1 MNHEY, CDR2 SMNVEV (reference sequence). The CDR3 extends over 18 amino acids. The CDR3 sequence: CASSTFFAGVAGRDEQFF. The CDR3 coding sequence is TGTGCCAGCAGCACATTTTTTGCGGGGGTAGCGGGAAGGGATGAGCAGTTCTTC.

The J gene is TRBJ2-1, the V gene TRBV28, with D perhaps TRBD1 (6 bases). Germline CDR1 and CDR2: MDHEN and SYDVKM. This CDR3 is 11 amino acids long. The V end was cut by 4 bases, the J end by 15 bases, with 13 bases between. For the CDR3, the DNA is TGTGCCAGCAGTTCCTCGGGACATTGGTTCTTC. This translates into CASSSSGHWFF.

This clone was found once. V usage is TRBV18 and J usage is TRBJ1-1, with D maybe TRBD1 (6 bases). This CDR3 has 15 residues. The V end was cut by 2 bases, the J end by 3 bases, with 13 bases between. Germline CDR1 and CDR2: KGHSH and LQKENI. The DNA for the CDR3 is TGTGCCAGCTCACCAAATGTGGGGGCGGACACTGAAGCTTTCTTT. As protein: CASSPNVGADTEAFF. Full variable domain (missing parts from reference TRBV18 and TRBJ1-1): NAGVMQNPRHLVRRRGQEARLRCSPMKGHSHVYWYRQLPEEGLKFMVYLQKENIIDESGMPKERFSAEFPKEGPSILRIQQVVRGDSAAYFCASSPNVGADTEAFFGQGTRLTVV.